Reported below is one T cell receptor (beta chain). This specimen belongs to a study of CD4 and CD8 cells across lung adenocarcinoma regions. One entry per CDR3 protein results from TCRdb running MiXCR on the PCR reads. This sample has roughly 20,000 distinct CDR3 sequences, with about half found just once. Germline CDR1 and CDR2: LNHNV and YYDKDF (reference sequence). There are 17 residues in the CDR3. The trim removed 5 bases at V and 5 bases at J, leaving 13 bases unmatched. This chain links TRBV15 with TRBJ2-1; 9 bases match TRBD1. The receptor was isolated from a female donor with lung adenocarcinoma. The CD4 and CD8 labels of this study may be unreliable. Sequencing was done on a sample of CD8+ T cells from the center of a lung tumor. CDR3 in amino acids: CATSLRPGTGFHNEQFF. CDR3 nucleotides: TGTGCCACCAGCCTACGCCCCGGGACAGGGTTTCACAATGAGCAGTTCTTC.